These 26 T cell receptor beta chains share one sample of origin, sequenced in a study of T cells in localized non-small cell lung cancer. TCRdb's copy holds only in-frame clones and misses some; the assay was immunoSEQ multiplex PCR. Of around 91,000 clones listed, 87% are singletons. The specimen comprised peripheral blood, sampled before any cancer treatment. The receptors come from a man aged 35-75 years with stage I squamous cell lung carcinoma.

The rearrangement links TRBV11-3 to TRBJ2-1; 7 bases are a match to TRBD1. Germline assignment: CDR1 SGHNT and CDR2 YENEEA. The CDR3 length is 15 residues. V was clipped by 5 bases and J by 0 bases; unmatched bases: 4. CDR3 amino acids: CASSLRQGSYNEQFF. CDR3 DNA sequence: TGTGCCAGCAGCCTCCGACAGGGCTCCTACAATGAGCAGTTCTTC.

The CDR3 loop reads CASSLAGLTTNEKLFF. As DNA, the CDR3 is TGTGCCAGCAGCTTGGCCGGACTTACAACTAATGAAAAACTGTTTTTT. The chain combines TRBV5-6 with TRBJ1-4; no firm D call. Germline V CDR1 and CDR2: SGHDT, YYEEEE. CDR3 length: 16 amino acids. The ends were cut back, 0 bases at V and 0 bases at J, with 9 bases in the middle.

This clone was seen just once. The genes are TRBV5-1 and TRBJ2-1; D remains unclear. The CDR3 spans 14 residues. Germline V gene data show CDR1 as SGHRS and CDR2 as YFSETQ. The V end lost 1 base, the J end lost 7 bases, and 12 bases lay between the germline ends. For the CDR3, the DNA is TGCGCCAGCAGCTTGTGGGGAACTAAGAATGAGCAGTTCTTC. Residues: CASSLWGTKNEQFF.

The rearrangement joins TRBV7-9 to TRBJ1-5; D may be TRBD1 (6 bases). Germline loops: CDR1 SEHNR, CDR2 FQNEAQ (reference sequence). The CDR3 has 13 residues. Trimming shortened V by 1 base and J by 6 bases, and 7 bases separated the two germline ends. The CDR3 spells CASSLEGVQPQHF. The CDR3 DNA reads TGTGCCAGCAGCTTAGAGGGGGTTCAGCCCCAGCATTTT.

This sequence joins TRBV6-5 and TRBJ2-7; D is possibly TRBD2 (6 bases). CDR1 and CDR2 (germline): MNHEY, SVGAGI. The length of the CDR3 is 14 residues. Deletions cut 4 bases from V and 3 bases from J, with 13 bases between. CDR3 nucleotide sequence: TGTGCCAGCAGTTCGCAGGGAGGTAGCTACGAGCAGTACTTC. It encodes CASSSQGGSYEQYF.

As regards this clone: A much larger clone lies a single base off, so this may be a read error. The DNA is left out, because the CDR3 cannot be placed on it with certainty; the CDR3 is given as TCRdb lists it. V usage is TRBV2 and J usage is TRBJ1-5. In germline, CDR1 is SNHLY, CDR2 FYNNEI. The CDR3 adds up to 12 amino acids, both ends counted. The CDR3: CASSLSGPPQQF.

This sequence joins TRBV6-6 and TRBJ1-3; D is perhaps TRBD1 (6 bases). CDR3 length equals 16 residues. Germline CDR1 MNHNY, CDR2 SVGAGI (reference sequence). V was clipped by 10 bases and J by 0 bases, with 19 bases between them. The CDR3 coding sequence is TGTGCCACCAAGGACAGTTCAAAAAGCTCTGGAAACACCATATATTTT. This gives the protein CATKDSSKSSGNTIYF.

This rearrangement joins TRBV2 to TRBJ2-3; D possibly corresponds to TRBD2 (7 bases). Trimming pared 7 bases from V and 1 base from J, leaving 15 bases between. The germline V gene encodes CDR1 SNHLY and CDR2 FYNNEI. This CDR3 contains 15 residues. The CDR3 region has the DNA TGTGCCAGCACACCTTTAGGGGGGGGCACAGATACGCAGTATTTT. This translates into CASTPLGGGTDTQYF.

J is TRBJ2-5 and V is TRBV5-1; 11 nucleotides line up with TRBD1. The CDR3 is 15 residues long. Germline CDR1 reads SGHRS; CDR2 reads YFSETQ. The junction had 5 bases not matched to a gene; V was cut back by 3 bases and J by 4 bases. CDR3 in amino acids: CASSYSGTGGETQYF. CDR3 coding DNA: TGCGCCAGCAGCTACTCCGGGACAGGGGGAGAGACCCAGTACTTC.

J is TRBJ1-4 and V is TRBV27; unclear D gene. This CDR3 is 14 amino acids long. Germline CDR1 and CDR2: MNHEY and SMNVEV (reference sequence). Trimming removed 5 bases at V and 1 base at J, with 8 bases between. The CDR3 DNA reads as TGTGCCAGCAGTCAAGTCGGAACTAATGAAAAACTGTTTTTT. Protein sequence: CASSQVGTNEKLFF.

This sequence joins TRBV27 and TRBJ1-5, with D unclear. Looked up from germline, CDR1 is MNHEY and CDR2 is SMNVEV (reference sequence). Trimming left V 3 bases short and J 1 base short, with 7 bases between. The CDR3 runs to 14 residues. CDR3 protein: CASSFGGSNQPQHF. The CDR3 nucleotides are TGTGCCAGCAGTTTTGGAGGGAGCAATCAGCCCCAGCATTTT.

The genes are TRBV6-5 and TRBJ1-2, with 7 bases that match TRBD1. The CDR3 runs 13 residues. The germline V gene encodes CDR1 MNHEY and CDR2 SVGAGI. The V and J ends lost 5 bases and 4 bases, in that order; junction bases with no gene match: 4. CDR3: CASSETGLYGYTF. DNA for the CDR3: TGTGCCAGCAGTGAGACAGGGCTCTATGGCTACACCTTC.

The chain employs TRBV9 and TRBJ2-1, with D uncertain. The CDR3 contains 14 residues. Germline V gene lookup returns CDR1 SGDLS and CDR2 YYNGEE. The V and J ends lost 0 bases and 7 bases respectively, with 11 bases between them. CDR3 in DNA: TGTGCCAGCAGCGTAGATCCCACGATTAATGAGCAGTTCTTC. Translating it yields CASSVDPTINEQFF. The full variable domain, with the rest looked up from reference TRBV9 and TRBJ2-1, is DSGVTQTPKHLITATGQRVTLRCSPRSGDLSVYWYQQSLDQGLQFLIQYYNGEERAKGNILERFSAQQFPDLHSELNLSSLELGDSALYFCASSVDPTINEQFFGPGTRLTVL.

A word on this clone: This specimen includes other DNA sequences encoding the same CDR3. The chain carries TRBV5-1 and TRBJ1-5; D is perhaps TRBD1 (5 bases). CDR1 SGHRS and CDR2 YFSETQ come from the germline V gene. The CDR3 has 14 amino acids. Trimming cost V 0 bases and J 4 bases, with 8 bases left between them. The CDR3 DNA reads TGCGCCAGCAGCTTGGGAACAGGTAATCAGCCCCAGCATTTT. It translates to CASSLGTGNQPQHF.

This clone was detected only a few times. The J gene is TRBJ2-2, the V gene TRBV5-1; D is possibly TRBD2 (5 bases). CDR3 length: 15 amino acids. CDR1 is SGHRS and CDR2 is YFSETQ in the germline V gene. With 4 bases removed from V and 4 bases from J, the gap between germline ends came to 14 bases. The CDR3 spells CASSGRATSTGELFF. The CDR3, as DNA: TGCGCCAGCAGCGGGCGGGCGACGAGCACCGGGGAGCTGTTTTTT.

The chain combines TRBV5-1 with TRBJ1-1; 7 bases line up with TRBD1. Germline V gene lookup returns CDR1 SGHRS and CDR2 YFSETQ. The V and J ends lost 3 bases and 0 bases, in that order; junction bases with no gene match: 5. The length of the CDR3 is 15 residues. CDR3 nucleotide sequence: TGCGCCAGCAGCTCCAACAGGGGATTGAACACTGAAGCTTTCTTT. This codes for CASSSNRGLNTEAFF.

The genes are TRBV10-1 and TRBJ1-1, with D possibly matching TRBD1 (5 bases). Germline V gives CDR1 WNHNN, CDR2 SYGVQD (reference sequence). The CDR3 is made up of 14 amino acids. Trimming stripped 3 bases from V and 5 bases from J, with 13 bases between. The DNA for the CDR3 is TGCGCCAGCAGTGAACTTGGGGCCCGGACTGAAGCTTTCTTT. Translation gives CASSELGARTEAFF.

The J gene is TRBJ1-1, the V gene TRBV7-2, with D possibly being TRBD1 (5 bases). Trimming cost V 5 bases and J 1 base, with 8 bases left between them. The germline V gene encodes CDR1 SGHTA and CDR2 FQGNSA. This CDR3 is built from 13 residues. CDR3 DNA: TGTGCCAGCAGCCGGGACCGGAACACTGAAGCTTTCTTT. The encoded protein is CASSRDRNTEAFF.

V is TRBV18 and J is TRBJ1-1, with D perhaps matching TRBD1 (5 bases). The CDR3 consists of 15 residues. V lost 3 bases and J lost 3, with 14 bases in between. Germline CDR1 KGHSH, CDR2 LQKENI. The CDR3 coding sequence is TGTGCCAGCTCACCGACCCAGGGTTTCGACACTGAAGCTTTCTTT. It translates to CASSPTQGFDTEAFF. Filled out from reference TRBV18 and TRBJ1-1, the complete variable domain reads NAGVMQNPRHLVRRRGQEARLRCSPMKGHSHVYWYRQLPEEGLKFMVYLQKENIIDESGMPKERFSAEFPKEGPSILRIQQVVRGDSAAYFCASSPTQGFDTEAFFGQGTRLTVV.

The genes are TRBV7-3 and TRBJ2-7; D remains ambiguous. In germline, CDR1 is SGHTA, CDR2 FQGTGA. The CDR3 extends over 13 amino acids. Trimming took off 0 bases at V and 5 bases at J, with 8 bases between the two ends. The CDR3 loop is CASSLTLMHEQYF. The CDR3 nucleotides read TGTGCCAGCAGCTTAACGTTGATGCACGAGCAGTACTTC.

The chain uses TRBV28 and TRBJ1-1; TRBD1 matches 8 bases. CDR1 is MDHEN, CDR2 SYDVKM, per germline. The CDR3 consists of 15 residues. V trimming: 5 bases; J trimming: 0 bases; junction bases outside the gene matches: 5. The CDR3 spells CASSTGQVMNTEAFF. The CDR3 coding sequence is TGTGCCAGCAGTACGGGACAGGTGATGAACACTGAAGCTTTCTTT.

The chain is built from TRBV5-6 and TRBJ2-7, with unresolved D. The germline V gene encodes CDR1 SGHDT and CDR2 YYEEEE. The CDR3 spans 14 residues. V was trimmed by 0 bases and J by 9 bases, leaving 16 bases between them. CDR3 protein: CASSLDPTSKPQYF. CDR3 nucleotides: TGTGCCAGCAGCTTGGACCCGACCAGTAAGCCGCAGTACTTC.

The V call is TRBV10-3, the J call TRBJ1-6; D gene unclear. Germline CDR1 ENHRY, CDR2 SYGVKD. The length of the CDR3 is 12 residues. V lost 6 bases and J 8 bases, leaving 8 bases between the germline ends. The CDR3 sequence: CAIRAEDSPLHF. The CDR3 DNA sequence: TGTGCCATCAGAGCCGAGGATTCACCCCTCCACTTT.

V usage is TRBV2 and J usage is TRBJ2-5; D is undetermined. The CDR3 length is 15 residues. From germline, CDR1 is SNHLY and CDR2 FYNNEI. The V and J ends lost 1 base and 5 bases respectively, with 14 bases between them. CDR3 coding DNA: TGTGCCAGCAGTGAAGTTAGGATCCTGAGGGAGACCCAGTACTTC. This encodes CASSEVRILRETQYF.

The chain has TRBV6-5 and TRBJ2-3, with no clear D. The CDR3 length is 11 residues. Germline V CDR1 and CDR2: MNHEY, SVGAGI. V was pared by 5 bases and J by 2 bases, with 2 bases between. The CDR3 loop is CASSHTDTQYF. CDR3 bases: TGTGCCAGCAGTCACACAGATACGCAGTATTTT.

J is TRBJ1-1 and V is TRBV7-9; D gene ambiguous. The CDR3 runs 15 residues. Germline CDR1 SEHNR, CDR2 FQNEAQ (reference sequence). V was trimmed by 2 bases and J by 6 bases, leaving 16 bases between them. The CDR3 DNA reads TGTGCCAGCAGCTTATTTGCAGGTACCTCGGCTGAAGCTTTCTTT. Its translation: CASSLFAGTSAEAFF.